This is a list of T cell receptor beta chains from one sample in a study of metastatic and nonmetastatic thyroid tumors. TCRdb re-clonotyped the PCR reads via MiXCR. In the table there are approximately 29,000 clones, around 30% of which are singletons. The sequencing input was blood. These TCRs come from a female donor with papillary thyroid cancer or a benign thyroid nodule (not recorded which). Some clones in this sample may be carry-over from other donors' samples. Each CDR3 is given with its conserved first and last residue. The D gene is left open where the match is weak. Some rows have no size entry. The others give once, few or many, or a class for an expanded clone.

V	J	size	D	DNA	CDR3
TRBV19	TRBJ2-7	many	.	TGTGCCAGTAGGAGGTCAGGGGAAGACGAGCAGTACTTC	CASRRSGEDEQYF
TRBV14	TRBJ1-4	many	TRBD1	TGTGCCAGCAGCCAACAACCGGGACAGGGTAATGAAAAACTGTTTTTT	CASSQQPGQGNEKLFF
TRBV2	TRBJ1-4	many	.	TGTGCCAGCAGTGAAGCGCTCAGGGCCGGTGAAAAACTGTTTTTT	CASSEALRAGEKLFF
TRBV6-1	TRBJ1-5	.	TRBD1	TGTGCCAGCATGAACACAGGGGGCTGTGGAACTAGCAATCAGCCCCAGCATTTT	CASMNTGGCGTSNQPQHF
TRBV10-1	TRBJ2-3	many	TRBD2	TGCGCCAGCAGTGAGGGGCTAGCGGACACAGATACGCAGTATTTT	CASSEGLADTDTQYF
TRBV4-1	TRBJ2-1	many	TRBD2	TGCGCCAGCAGCCAAGATCTACCTAGCGGGATTCGCGATGAGCAGTTCTTC	CASSQDLPSGIRDEQFF
TRBV7-9	TRBJ2-1	.	.	TGTGCCAGCAGCTTAGCGGAGACCTTCAATGAGCAGTTCTTC	CASSLAETFNEQFF
TRBV2	TRBJ2-7	many	.	TGTGCCAGCAGTGGTGCCTACGAGCAGTACTTC	CASSGAYEQYF
TRBV7-2	TRBJ1-5	.	.	TGTGCCAGCAGCTTACTCGGGGAACGTCAGCCCCAGGATTTT	CASSLLGERQPQDF
TRBV6-1	TRBJ1-1	many	TRBD1	TGTGCCAGCAGAAAACAGGGGATGAACACTGAAGCTTTCTTT	CASRKQGMNTEAFF
TRBV14	TRBJ2-7	many	.	TGTGCCAGCAGCCAAGATCTATCGGCCGTCGAGCAGTACTTC	CASSQDLSAVEQYF
TRBV6-1	TRBJ2-6	many	.	TGTGCCAGCACCTCGGACCTCTCTGGGGCCAACGTCCTGACTTTC	CASTSDLSGANVLTF
TRBV28	TRBJ1-4	many	TRBD1	TGTGCCAGCAGTTTACGAGGGACAGGGGGCGTTAATGAAAAACTGTTTTTT	CASSLRGTGGVNEKLFF
TRBV24-1	TRBJ2-3	many	.	TGTGCCACCAGTTTAGCGGATACGCAGTATTTT	CATSLADTQYF
TRBV10-2	TRBJ2-7	many	.	TGCGCCAGCAGTGAGTTTGGGTGGAGAGGCTCCTACGAGCAGTACTTC	CASSEFGWRGSYEQYF
TRBV6-6	TRBJ2-1	many	.	TGTGCCAGCAGTTCCCTTGGAGTGGACGACTACAATGAGCAGTTCTTC	CASSSLGVDDYNEQFF
TRBV19	TRBJ2-7	medium-sized	.	TGTGCCAGTAGTGCCCTCGGGGACGAGCAGTACTTC	CASSALGDEQYF
TRBV12-3/TRBV12-4	TRBJ2-3	many	TRBD1	TGTGCCAGCATAACAGGGGCTAGCACAGATACGCAGTATTTT	CASITGASTDTQYF
TRBV12-3/TRBV12-4	TRBJ2-7	many	TRBD2	TGTGCCAGCAGTTTAGCTACTAGCGGGTCCTACGAGCAGTACTTC	CASSLATSGSYEQYF
TRBV5-4	TRBJ1-2	.	.	TGTGCCAGCAGCTTGGACCCCACAAGTGGCTACACCTTC	CASSLDPTSGYTF
TRBV11-1	TRBJ2-5	once	.	TGTGCCAGCAGATTATCCCCGACCGGAGAGACCAAGTACTTC	CASRLSPTGETKYF
TRBV19	TRBJ1-2	many	.	TGTGCCAGTAGTCCACCGGGACTATCCTATGGCTACACCTTC	CASSPPGLSYGYTF
TRBV6-2/TRBV6-3	TRBJ2-3	.	TRBD2	TGTGCCAGCAGTAACGGACTAGCGGACACAGATACGCAGTATTTT	CASSNGLADTDTQYF
TRBV20-1	TRBJ2-2	.	.	TGCAGTGCTAGTCAACCGTGTGGGGGCGGGGAGCTGTTTTTT	CSASQPCGGGELFF
TRBV9	TRBJ2-7	many	.	TGTGCCAGCAGCGTAGTTTTAGGAGGTGAGCAGTACTTC	CASSVVLGGEQYF
TRBV20-1	TRBJ2-5	many	.	TGCAGTGCTAGAGACGGGGAGGTATTGGAGACCCAGTACTTC	CSARDGEVLETQYF
TRBV6-1	TRBJ1-3	many	.	TGTGCCAGCGCGGGACACTCTGGAAACACCATATATTTT	CASAGHSGNTIYF
TRBV20-1	TRBJ2-2	many	.	TGCAGTGGAGCGGAGATGAACACCGGGGAGCTGTTTTTT	CSGAEMNTGELFF
TRBV2	TRBJ2-3	many	.	TGTGCCAGCAGTGAAGATGCCGGGCCCGGGGCAAGCACAGATACGCAGTATTTT	CASSEDAGPGASTDTQYF
TRBV24-1	TRBJ2-3	.	TRBD2	TGTGCCACCAGTGATTGGATTAGCGGGAGGTGCCTGAGCACAGATACGCAGTATTTT	CATSDWISGRCLSTDTQYF
TRBV6-2/TRBV6-3	TRBJ1-6	.	.	TGTGCCAGCAGTTACTCACAGCCAACACACAATTCACCCCTCCACTTT	CASSYSQPTHNSPLHF
TRBV7-9	TRBJ2-5	many	.	TGTGCCAGCAGCTTAGGTAATGCCTTTGGATTAGAAGAGACCCAGTACTTC	CASSLGNAFGLEETQYF
TRBV24-1	TRBJ2-5	.	TRBD2	TGTGCCTCTAGCGGGAGCGGCGAGACCCAGTACTTC	CASSGSGETQYF
TRBV27	TRBJ2-1	many	TRBD1	TGTGCCAGCAGTACCCCGGGACAGTACCATGAGCAGTTCTTC	CASSTPGQYHEQFF
TRBV3-1	TRBJ1-5	many	.	TGTGCCAGCAGCCGAAGGGACAATCAGCCCCAGCATTTT	CASSRRDNQPQHF
TRBV19	TRBJ2-3	few	.	TGTGCCAGTAGTATCGAAGATACGCAGTATTTT	CASSIEDTQYF
TRBV30	TRBJ2-1	.	TRBD2	TGTGCCTGGAGTAAATCAAGCGGGAGCCAGCAGTTCTTC	CAWSKSSGSQQFF
TRBV13	TRBJ2-3	many	TRBD2	TGTGCCAGCAGCCGTGAAAAGCGGGAGCCCACAGATACGCAGTATTTT	CASSREKREPTDTQYF
TRBV20-1	TRBJ2-3	.	.	TGCAGTGCTCCACCGGGCACTAGAGGGACAGATACGCAGTATTTT	CSAPPGTRGTDTQYF